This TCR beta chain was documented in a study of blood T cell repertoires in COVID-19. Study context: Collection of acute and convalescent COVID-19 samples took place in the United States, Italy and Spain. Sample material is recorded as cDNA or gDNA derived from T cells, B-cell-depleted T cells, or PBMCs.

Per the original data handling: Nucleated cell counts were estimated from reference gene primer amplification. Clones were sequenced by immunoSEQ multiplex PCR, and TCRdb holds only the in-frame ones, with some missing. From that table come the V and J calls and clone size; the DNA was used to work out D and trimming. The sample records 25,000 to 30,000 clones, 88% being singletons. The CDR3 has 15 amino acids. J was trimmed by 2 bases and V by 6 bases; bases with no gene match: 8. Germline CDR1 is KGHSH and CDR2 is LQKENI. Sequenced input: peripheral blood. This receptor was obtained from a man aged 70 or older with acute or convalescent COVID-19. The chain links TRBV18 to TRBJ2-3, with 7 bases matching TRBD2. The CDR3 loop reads CASSSIAGPTDTQYF. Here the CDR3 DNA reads TGTGCCAGCTCTTCCATAGCGGGCCCCACAGATACGCAGTATTTT.